The T cell receptor (beta chain) described here comes from a study of response to subunit inactivated influenza vaccine (dated by TCRdb to the late 2010s). About the investigation overall: The study used deep quantitative T cell receptor repertoire profiling to track responses to a trivalent subunit inactivated influenza vaccine.

What the research found in general, with its limitations: It was suggested by the authors that each seasonal influenza vaccination may recruit only a limited number of new T cells.

The receptor library was made with RT-PCR. Sequenced on an Illumina HiSeq 2500. The raw public reads went through TCRdb reprocessing: fastp at Q25, MiXCR clone calling, in-frame beta chains kept. Rows matching on CDR3 protein sequence are summarized as one entry with the most common DNA and genes. This sample has under 850,000 distinct CDR3 sequences in its table, and around 20% of those were observed once. The leading ten clones occupy approximately 10% of the sample. From the cysteine through the phenylalanine, the CDR3 covers 15 amino acids. Only the CDR3 region is kept as DNA, spanning 45 bases read in frame from base 1. V loses 7 bases at its end and J loses 6 bases; junction bases beyond the gene matches: 13. This clonotype was counted only a few times. No antigen is known for it. No base quality information exists; no much larger clone differs at one position.

The V and J segments used are TRBV12-3 or TRBV12-4 and TRBJ1-1, with 8 bases matching TRBD1. This sequence was found in a man in his forties or fifties who received an inactivated influenza vaccine. Donor details come from another sample of the same person, matched by shared clones. The sequencing here drew on PBMCs from blood, taken 5 days after vaccination. The CDR3 amino acid sequence is: CASKRKLQGVAEAFF. The nucleotide sequence is given as TGTGCCAGCAAACGTAAACTACAGGGGGTTGCTGAAGCTTTCTTT.